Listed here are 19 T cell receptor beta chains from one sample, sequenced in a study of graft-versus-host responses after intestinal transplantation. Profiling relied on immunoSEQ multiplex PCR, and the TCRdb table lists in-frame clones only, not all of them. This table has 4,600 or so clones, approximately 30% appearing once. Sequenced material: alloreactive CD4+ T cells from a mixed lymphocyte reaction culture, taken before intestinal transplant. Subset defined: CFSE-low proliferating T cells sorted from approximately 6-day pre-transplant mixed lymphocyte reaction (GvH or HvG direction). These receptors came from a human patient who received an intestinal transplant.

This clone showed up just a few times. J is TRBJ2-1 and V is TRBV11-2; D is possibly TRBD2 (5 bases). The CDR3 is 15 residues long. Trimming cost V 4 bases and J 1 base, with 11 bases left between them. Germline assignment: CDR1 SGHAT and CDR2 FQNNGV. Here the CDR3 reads CASSSTRFSYNEQFF. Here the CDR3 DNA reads TGTGCCAGCAGCTCTACTAGGTTTTCCTACAATGAGCAGTTCTTC.

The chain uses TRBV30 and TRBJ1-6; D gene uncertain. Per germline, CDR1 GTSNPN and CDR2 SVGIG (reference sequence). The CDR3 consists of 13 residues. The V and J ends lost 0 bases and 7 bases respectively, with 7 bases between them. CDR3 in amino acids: CAWSVTLNSPLHF. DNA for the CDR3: TGTGCCTGGAGTGTAACCCTCAATTCACCCCTCCACTTT.

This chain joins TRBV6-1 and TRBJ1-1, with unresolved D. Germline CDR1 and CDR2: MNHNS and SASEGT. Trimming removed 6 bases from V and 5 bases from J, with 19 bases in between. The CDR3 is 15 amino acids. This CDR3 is CASSSRVGYVTEAFF. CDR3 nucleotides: TGTGCCAGCAGCTCGCGGGTGGGGTATGTAACTGAAGCTTTCTTT.

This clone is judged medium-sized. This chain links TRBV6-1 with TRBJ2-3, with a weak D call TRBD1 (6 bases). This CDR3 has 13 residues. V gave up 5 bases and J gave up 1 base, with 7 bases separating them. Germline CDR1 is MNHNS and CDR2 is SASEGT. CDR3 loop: CASSRTGTDTQYF. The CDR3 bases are TGTGCCAGCAGTCGGACAGGCACAGATACGCAGTATTTT.

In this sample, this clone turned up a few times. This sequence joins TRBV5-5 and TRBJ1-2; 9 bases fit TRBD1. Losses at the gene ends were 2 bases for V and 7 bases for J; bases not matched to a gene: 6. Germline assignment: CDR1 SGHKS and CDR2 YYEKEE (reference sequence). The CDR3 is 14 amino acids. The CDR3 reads CASSLPGQGIGYTF. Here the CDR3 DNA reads TGTGCCAGCAGCTTACCCGGACAGGGGATTGGCTACACCTTC.

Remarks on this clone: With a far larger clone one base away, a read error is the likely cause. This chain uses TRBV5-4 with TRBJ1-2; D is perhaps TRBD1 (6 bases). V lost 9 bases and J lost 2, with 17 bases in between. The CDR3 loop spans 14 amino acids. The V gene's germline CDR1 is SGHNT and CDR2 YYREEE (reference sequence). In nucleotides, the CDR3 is TGTGCCATCAACTCCGGGGGCTTCAACTATGGCTACACCTTC. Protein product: CAINSGGFNYGYTF.

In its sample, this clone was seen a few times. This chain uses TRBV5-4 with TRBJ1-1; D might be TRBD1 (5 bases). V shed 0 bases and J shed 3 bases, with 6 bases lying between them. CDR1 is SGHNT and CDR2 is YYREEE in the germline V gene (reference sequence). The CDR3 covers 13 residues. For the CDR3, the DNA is TGTGCCAGCAGCTTGGTACAGGACACTGAAGCTTTCTTT. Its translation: CASSLVQDTEAFF.

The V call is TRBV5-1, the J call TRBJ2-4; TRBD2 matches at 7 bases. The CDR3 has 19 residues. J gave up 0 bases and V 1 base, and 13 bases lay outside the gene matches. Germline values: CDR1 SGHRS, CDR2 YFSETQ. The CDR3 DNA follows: TGCGCCAGCAGCTTGTATAGCGGGTGGCAGGGTGCAGCCAAAAACATTCAGTACTTC. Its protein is CASSLYSGWQGAAKNIQYF.

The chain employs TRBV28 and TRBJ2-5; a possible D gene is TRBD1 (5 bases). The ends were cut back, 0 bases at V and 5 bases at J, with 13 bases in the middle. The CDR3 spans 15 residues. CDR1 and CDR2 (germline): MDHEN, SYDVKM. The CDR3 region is CASSLWLGRKETQYF. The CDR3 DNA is TGTGCCAGCAGTTTATGGCTGGGGCGGAAGGAGACCCAGTACTTC. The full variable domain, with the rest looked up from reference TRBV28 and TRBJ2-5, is DVKVTQSSRYLVKRTGEKVFLECVQDMDHENMFWYRQDPGLGLRLIYFSYDVKMKEKGDIPEGYSVSREKKERFSLILESASTNQTSMYLCASSLWLGRKETQYFGPGTRLLVL.

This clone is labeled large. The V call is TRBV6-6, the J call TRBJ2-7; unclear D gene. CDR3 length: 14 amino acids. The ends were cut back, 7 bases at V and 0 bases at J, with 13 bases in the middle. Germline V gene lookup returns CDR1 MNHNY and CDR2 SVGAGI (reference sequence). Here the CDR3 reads CASTSYKSSYEQYF. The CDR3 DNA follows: TGTGCCAGCACCAGTTATAAGAGCTCCTACGAGCAGTACTTC.

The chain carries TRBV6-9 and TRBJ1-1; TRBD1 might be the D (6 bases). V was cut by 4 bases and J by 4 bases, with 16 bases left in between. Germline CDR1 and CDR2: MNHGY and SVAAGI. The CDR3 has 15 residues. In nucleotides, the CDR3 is TGTGCCAGCAGTTTCGACAGGCGCTCGGGCACTGAAGCTTTCTTT. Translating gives CASSFDRRSGTEAFF.

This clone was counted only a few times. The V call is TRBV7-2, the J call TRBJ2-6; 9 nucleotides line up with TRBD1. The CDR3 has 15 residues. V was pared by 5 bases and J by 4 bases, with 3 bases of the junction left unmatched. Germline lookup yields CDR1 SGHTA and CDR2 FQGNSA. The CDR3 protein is CASSRDRAGANVLTF. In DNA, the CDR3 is TGTGCCAGCAGCCGGGACAGGGCGGGGGCCAACGTCCTGACTTTC.

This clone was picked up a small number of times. As DNA, the CDR3 is TGTGCCAGCAGCTTCCCCTCACAGAGGACGCAGTATTTT. As protein: CASSFPSQRTQYF. The V and J genes are TRBV7-9 and TRBJ2-3; D is ambiguous. CDR3 size: 13 residues. V lost 3 bases, J lost 9 bases, and 13 bases lay in between. The germline gives CDR1 SEHNR, CDR2 FQNEAQ (reference sequence).

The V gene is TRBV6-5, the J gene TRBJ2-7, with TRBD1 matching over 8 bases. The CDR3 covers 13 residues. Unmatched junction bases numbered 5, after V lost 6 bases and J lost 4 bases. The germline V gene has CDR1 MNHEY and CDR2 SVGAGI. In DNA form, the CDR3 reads TGTGCCAGCAGCCCAGGGGGCGGATACGAGCAGTACTTC. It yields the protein CASSPGGGYEQYF.

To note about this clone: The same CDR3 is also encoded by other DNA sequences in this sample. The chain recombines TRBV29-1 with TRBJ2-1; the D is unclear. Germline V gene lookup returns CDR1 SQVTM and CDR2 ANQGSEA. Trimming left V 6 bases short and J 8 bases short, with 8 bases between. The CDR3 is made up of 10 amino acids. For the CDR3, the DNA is TGCAGCGTGCGGATATATGAGCAGTTCTTC. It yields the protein CSVRIYEQFF.

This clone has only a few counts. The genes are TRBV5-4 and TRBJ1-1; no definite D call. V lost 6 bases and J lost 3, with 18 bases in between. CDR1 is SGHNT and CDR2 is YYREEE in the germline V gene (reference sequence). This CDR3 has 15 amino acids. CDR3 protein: CASTASATSYTEAFF. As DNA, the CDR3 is TGTGCCAGCACCGCGTCGGCCACATCTTACACTGAAGCTTTCTTT.

The CDR3 sequence is CASSFLSWLQSRANVLTF. CDR3 in DNA: TGTGCCAGCAGTTTTCTTAGCTGGCTACAAAGTCGGGCCAACGTCCTGACTTTC. The chain uses TRBV27 and TRBJ2-6; D is unresolved. Looked up from germline, CDR1 is MNHEY and CDR2 is SMNVEV (reference sequence). Trimming stripped 3 bases from V and 5 bases from J, with 20 bases between. This CDR3 region has 18 residues.

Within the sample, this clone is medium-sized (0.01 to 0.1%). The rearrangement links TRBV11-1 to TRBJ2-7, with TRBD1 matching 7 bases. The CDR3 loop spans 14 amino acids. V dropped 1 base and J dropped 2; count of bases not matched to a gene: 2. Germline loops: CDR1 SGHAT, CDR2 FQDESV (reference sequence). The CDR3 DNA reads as TGTGCCAGCAGCTTAGGAGGGACAGCCTACGAGCAGTACTTC. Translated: CASSLGGTAYEQYF.

For the CDR3, the DNA is TGTGCCAGCAGACATTTCGGAAACACCATATATTTT. Translating it yields CASRHFGNTIYF. The chain links TRBV27 to TRBJ1-3; unclear D gene. CDR1 and CDR2 (germline): MNHEY, SMNVEV (reference sequence). Trimming pared 6 bases from V and 4 bases from J, leaving 7 bases between. The CDR3 covers 12 residues.